These 13 T cell receptor beta chains share one sample of origin, sequenced in a study of CD8+ T cells in alopecia areata. RNA was extracted and reverse transcribed into cDNA as the sequencing template. Clones were sequenced by immunoSEQ multiplex PCR, and TCRdb holds only the in-frame ones, with some missing. The sample shows 150,000 or so clones, 58% of them seen only once. Treatment defined: oral pan-JAK inhibitor, 5-10 mg twice daily. The sequencing here drew on CD4+ T cells sorted from blood, taken between weeks 55 and 65, from a patient treated with tofacitinib. These receptors were obtained from a human donor with alopecia areata.

This chain links TRBV25-1 with TRBJ2-7; possibly TRBD2 for D (6 bases). V was trimmed by 5 bases and J by 6 bases, leaving 17 bases between them. The CDR3 is 14 amino acids. The V gene's germline CDR1 is MGHDK and CDR2 SYGVNS. This CDR3 is CASSRGTLAAEQYF. The CDR3 DNA follows: TGTGCCAGCAGTCGGGGGACCCTGGCAGCCGAGCAGTACTTC.

V usage is TRBV2 and J usage is TRBJ2-4, with 10 nucleotides matching TRBD2. V was clipped by 8 bases and J by 12 bases; unmatched bases: 16. The germline V gene has CDR1 SNHLY and CDR2 FYNNEI. This CDR3 comprises 15 residues. The CDR3 DNA reads as TGTGCCAGCCGTCTCGAGCGGGGGGGCCGAAGCTCTCAGTACTTC. Residues: CASRLERGGRSSQYF.

The chain links TRBV30 to TRBJ1-6; possible D gene TRBD1, 5 bases. The germline V and J ends were trimmed by 2 bases and 1 base, with 12 bases remaining between them. There are 16 residues in the CDR3. Germline loops: CDR1 GTSNPN, CDR2 SVGIG (reference sequence). The CDR3 protein is CAWSREGASYNSPLHF. CDR3 coding DNA: TGTGCCTGGAGTCGGGAAGGGGCTTCCTATAATTCACCCCTCCACTTT.

On this clone itself: One end of the junction varies from germline; a read error may be responsible. This chain connects TRBV6-1 to TRBJ2-1; TRBD1 might be the D (5 bases). The CDR3 totals 15 residues. Germline-derived CDR1 and CDR2 are MNHNS and SASEGT. The CDR3 sequence is CASREGRGSYNEQFF. The CDR3 nucleotides read TGTGCCAGCAGGGAAGGTAGGGGTTCCTACAATGAGCAGTTCTTC.

The chain uses TRBV4-1 and TRBJ1-1; D is unresolved. Germline CDR1 is MGHRA and CDR2 is YSYEKL. The CDR3 sequence is 15 residues long. V was pared by 2 bases and J by 1 base, with 11 bases between. This CDR3 reads CASSQTATANTEAFF. In DNA form, the CDR3 reads TGCGCCAGCAGCCAAACCGCGACGGCGAACACTGAAGCTTTCTTT.

The chain joins TRBV29-1 to TRBJ1-1; 7 bases are shared with TRBD1. V gave up 6 bases and J gave up 1 base; unmatched junction bases: 5. The CDR3 is 13 amino acids. Germline CDR1 is SQVTM and CDR2 is ANQGSEA. The CDR3 DNA is TGCAGCGTATCGGACAGGAGGAACACTGAAGCTTTCTTT. Residues: CSVSDRRNTEAFF.

The V gene is TRBV29-1, the J gene TRBJ1-1; TRBD1 is a possible D gene (6 bases). The CDR3 contains 14 residues. Germline lookup yields CDR1 SQVTM and CDR2 ANQGSEA. The germline V and J ends were trimmed by 6 bases and 4 bases, with 18 bases remaining between them. CDR3 DNA: TGCAGCGTACAGGGTTTATTCCGATCCACTGAAGCTTTCTTT. Amino acids: CSVQGLFRSTEAFF.

The rearrangement joins TRBV7-9 to TRBJ1-2; unclear D gene. Germline lookup yields CDR1 SEHNR and CDR2 FQNEAQ (reference sequence). The length of the CDR3 is 15 residues. The V gene lost 1 base and the J gene lost 0 bases, with 9 bases spanning the gap. CDR3 sequence (DNA): TGTGCCAGCAGCTTAGAGACACCAACTAACTATGGCTACACCTTC. Protein product: CASSLETPTNYGYTF.

The chain is built from TRBV5-1 and TRBJ2-3; 8 nucleotides line up with TRBD1. CDR1 is SGHRS and CDR2 is YFSETQ in the germline V gene. The CDR3 extends over 16 amino acids. V lost 1 base to trimming and J lost 4 bases; unmatched junction nucleotides: 8. The CDR3 here is CASSLTLGQGADTQYF. CDR3 nucleotide sequence: TGCGCCAGCAGCTTGACCCTAGGACAGGGAGCAGATACGCAGTATTTT.

The V call is TRBV29-1, the J call TRBJ1-1, with D hard to call. This CDR3 contains 12 residues. Trimming took off 6 bases at V and 11 bases at J, with 19 bases between the two ends. CDR1 SQVTM and CDR2 ANQGSEA come from the germline V gene. The CDR3, as DNA: TGCAGCGTGGAGGTAGGGCAGCTCGTGGCTTTCTTT. Protein product: CSVEVGQLVAFF.

This sequence joins TRBV9 and TRBJ1-2, with D possibly being TRBD1 (5 bases). This CDR3 contains 14 residues. Germline CDR1 reads SGDLS; CDR2 reads YYNGEE. Trimming cost V 3 bases and J 1 base, with 10 bases left between them. The CDR3 region has the DNA TGTGCCAGCAGCGATGGGGCCGGTAACTATGGCTACACCTTC. Protein product: CASSDGAGNYGYTF.

The V and J genes are TRBV6-1 and TRBJ1-1, with 8 bases aligning to TRBD1. Germline V gives CDR1 MNHNS, CDR2 SASEGT. The junction had 5 bases not matched to a gene; V was cut back by 6 bases and J by 2 bases. The CDR3 runs 14 residues. In nucleotides, the CDR3 is TGTGCCAGCAGCAGACAGGGGCCTAACACTGAAGCTTTCTTT. Protein: CASSRQGPNTEAFF.

The rearrangement joins TRBV6-6 to TRBJ1-5, with D tentatively TRBD1 (6 bases). V was pared by 0 bases and J by 5 bases, with 14 bases between. Germline V CDR1 and CDR2: MNHNY, SVGAGI (reference sequence). The CDR3 sequence is 16 residues long. The CDR3 reads CASSYSKGDRDQPQHF. The CDR3 bases are TGTGCCAGCAGTTACTCGAAGGGGGATAGGGATCAGCCCCAGCATTTT.